A single sample gave rise to the 18 T cell receptor beta chains below, sequenced in a study of blood T cell repertoires in COVID-19. Using immunoSEQ multiplex PCR, the repertoire was profiled, and TCRdb retains in-frame clones only, with some absent. Of about 240,000 clones listed, roughly 85% were seen once; the top ten hold around 5.5%. The sequencing sample was made of peripheral blood. The receptors were sampled from a man aged 50-59 years with COVID-19, enrolled during active disease.

This clone turned up a few times. The chain uses TRBV9 and TRBJ1-1; D gene unclear. CDR1 SGDLS and CDR2 YYNGEE come from the germline V gene. Trimming removed 2 bases from V and 0 bases from J, with 8 bases in between. The length of the CDR3 is 14 residues. The chain's CDR3 is CASSVLTVNTEAFF. The CDR3 bases are TGTGCCAGCAGCGTCTTAACGGTGAACACTGAAGCTTTCTTT.

The chain uses TRBV11-2 and TRBJ2-2, with D unresolved. The CDR3 length is 14 residues. The germline V gene encodes CDR1 SGHAT and CDR2 FQNNGV. V was clipped by 4 bases and J by 4 bases, with 10 bases between them. The DNA of the CDR3 is TGTGCCAGCAGCTCTGACTCCCTCACCGGGGAGCTGTTTTTT. It encodes CASSSDSLTGELFF.

The V and J genes are TRBV3-1 (or the pseudogene TRBV3-2) and TRBJ2-1, with 9 bases that match TRBD2. V was pared by 4 bases and J by 9 bases, with 13 bases of the junction left unmatched. The CDR3 is 16 amino acids. From germline, CDR1 is LGHDT and CDR2 YNNKEL (reference sequence). The DNA of the CDR3 is TGTGCCAGCAGCCTCGCGCTGCGGGGGGGCCGGAGTGAGCAGTTCTTC. Its translation is CASSLALRGGRSEQFF.

The chain links TRBV7-2 to TRBJ1-6; D possibly corresponds to TRBD1 (5 bases). The germline V and J ends were trimmed by 0 bases and 9 bases, with 18 bases remaining between them. The CDR3 covers 17 residues. The germline CDR1 and CDR2 sequences are SGHTA and FQGNSA. DNA for the CDR3: TGTGCCAGCAGCTTAGCCGAAACAGGTAGCTCCTCTTCACCCCTCCACTTT. It codes for CASSLAETGSSSSPLHF.

This chain connects TRBV9 to TRBJ2-3, with a weak D call TRBD2 (5 bases). The CDR3 totals 14 residues. Germline V CDR1 and CDR2: SGDLS, YYNGEE. Trimming cost V 1 base and J 3 bases, with 9 bases left between them. The CDR3 sequence: CASSVTRDTDTQYF. The CDR3, as DNA: TGTGCCAGCAGCGTAACTAGGGATACAGATACGCAGTATTTT.

V is TRBV28 and J is TRBJ1-1, with 9 bases matching TRBD1. Trimming at V came to 5 bases and at J to 0 bases, leaving 7 bases not matched to a gene. From germline, CDR1 is MDHEN and CDR2 SYDVKM. This CDR3 has 16 amino acids. This chain's CDR3 is CASSHPGQGMNTEAFF. The CDR3 DNA sequence: TGTGCCAGCAGTCACCCGGGACAGGGCATGAACACTGAAGCTTTCTTT.

This clone turned up a few times. The chain joins TRBV5-1 to TRBJ2-3, with unresolved D. V gave up 0 bases and J gave up 6 bases, with 8 bases separating them. This CDR3 is built from 13 residues. CDR1 and CDR2 (germline): SGHRS, YFSETQ. Here the CDR3 reads CASSLGRSDTQYF. CDR3 sequence (DNA): TGCGCCAGCAGCTTGGGGAGATCGGATACGCAGTATTTT. Supplemented by reference TRBV5-1 and TRBJ2-3, the full variable domain reads KAGVTQTPRYLIKTRGQQVTLSCSPISGHRSVSWYQQTPGQGLQFLFEYFSETQRNKGNFPGRFSGRQFSNSRSEMNVSTLELGDSALYLCASSLGRSDTQYFGPGTRLTVL.

This clone has only one observation. The chain recombines TRBV7-2 with TRBJ1-4, with 7 positions matching TRBD1. V dropped 7 bases and J dropped 5; count of bases not matched to a gene: 10. Looked up from germline, CDR1 is SGHTA and CDR2 is FQGNSA. There are 15 residues in the CDR3. As DNA, the CDR3 is TGTGCCAGCACCCTCTCTGGGACAGCGAATGAAAAACTGTTTTTT. Translating gives CASTLSGTANEKLFF.

The chain joins TRBV7-2 to TRBJ2-3; 8 bases are shared with TRBD2. Germline CDR1 reads SGHTA; CDR2 reads FQGNSA. CDR3 length: 13 amino acids. V was clipped by 11 bases and J by 1 base; unmatched bases: 5. CDR3 in DNA: TGTGCCTGCGGGGGGTTCGGCACAGATACGCAGTATTTT. Translated, it gives CACGGFGTDTQYF.

CDR3 amino acids: CASNRTPNTEAFF. The CDR3 DNA is TGTGCCAGCAACAGGACACCGAACACTGAAGCTTTCTTT. The chain combines TRBV7-8 with TRBJ1-1, with D perhaps TRBD1 (5 bases). V was cut by 7 bases and J by 1 base, with 10 bases left in between. The CDR3 loop spans 13 amino acids. Germline lookup yields CDR1 SGHVS and CDR2 FQNEAQ.

V gene TRBV7-2 combines with J gene TRBJ2-5, with D maybe TRBD2 (6 bases). Per germline, CDR1 SGHTA and CDR2 FQGNSA. V was cut by 5 bases and J by 4 bases, with 17 bases left in between. CDR3 length: 15 amino acids. Here the CDR3 reads CASSTPPGGVETQYF. As DNA, the CDR3 is TGTGCCAGCAGCACTCCCCCGGGCGGGGTAGAGACCCAGTACTTC.

The rearrangement uses TRBV5-4 and TRBJ2-7, with D unresolved. The CDR3 runs to 15 residues. Germline CDR1 and CDR2: SGHNT and YYREEE (reference sequence). CDR3: CVPKPVPPSRYEQYF. The CDR3 region has the DNA TGTGTCCCGAAACCGGTCCCCCCATCCCGGTACGAGCAGTACTTC.

The gene calls are TRBV6-2 or TRBV6-3 and TRBJ1-1; 8 nucleotides agree with TRBD1. There are 15 residues in the CDR3. V trimming: 2 bases; J trimming: 0 bases; junction bases outside the gene matches: 2. Germline-derived CDR1 and CDR2 are MNHEY and SVGEGT. CDR3 in amino acids: CASSYMGQVNTEAFF. The CDR3, as DNA: TGTGCCAGCAGTTACATGGGACAGGTGAACACTGAAGCTTTCTTT.

The V and J genes are TRBV30 and TRBJ1-6; D is unresolved. Trimming pared 2 bases from V and 0 bases from J, leaving 8 bases between. The CDR3 length is 15 residues. CDR1 and CDR2 (germline): GTSNPN, SVGIG (reference sequence). The CDR3 region is CAWSPGHSYNSPLHF. The CDR3 DNA reads TGTGCCTGGAGTCCTGGGCACTCCTATAATTCACCCCTCCACTTT.

The chain is built from TRBV6-5 and TRBJ2-7, with TRBD1 matching 9 bases. V dropped 6 bases and J dropped 7; count of bases not matched to a gene: 10. CDR1 MNHEY and CDR2 SVGAGI come from the germline V gene. The CDR3 runs 14 residues. The CDR3 region is CASSTGTGNREQYF. DNA for the CDR3: TGTGCCAGCAGCACCGGGACAGGGAATAGAGAGCAGTACTTC.

This chain connects TRBV28 to TRBJ1-5, with 7 bases lining up with TRBD1. The CDR3 length is 13 residues. V was pared by 8 bases and J by 6 bases, with 7 bases of the junction left unmatched. Germline V gene sequence: CDR1 MDHEN, CDR2 SYDVKM. CDR3 in DNA: TGTGCCAGCCGACAGGGAGGATTTCAGCCCCAGCATTTT. Translating it yields CASRQGGFQPQHF.

The CDR3 here is CASSTSGGAPPIGELFF. The DNA for the CDR3 is TGTGCCAGCAGCACGAGCGGGGGGGCCCCCCCCATCGGGGAGCTGTTTTTT. This sequence joins TRBV7-3 and TRBJ2-2; TRBD2 aligns across 10 bases. V dropped 5 bases and J dropped 7; count of bases not matched to a gene: 13. From germline, CDR1 is SGHTA and CDR2 FQGTGA. This CDR3 is built from 17 residues.

The chain uses TRBV20-1 and TRBJ2-5; TRBD1 matches 10 bases. The CDR3 runs to 14 residues. Germline V gene lookup returns CDR1 DFQATT and CDR2 SNEGSKA (reference sequence). V was pared by 3 bases and J by 4 bases, with 5 bases of the junction left unmatched. The CDR3 loop reads CSASRGQGLETQYF. CDR3 nucleotides: TGCAGTGCTAGTAGGGGACAGGGGTTAGAGACCCAGTACTTC.